This T cell receptor (beta chain) appears in the sequencing data of a study of blood T cell repertoires in COVID-19. Study information: The analysed material was cDNA or gDNA that came from T cells, B-cell-depleted T cells, or PBMCs.

Study processing details: Reference gene primer amplification yielded estimated nucleated cell counts. The data were produced by immunoSEQ multiplex PCR, yet TCRdb's version contains in-frame clones alone and is incomplete. V, J and clone size were drawn from that table, and D and trimming were deduced from the DNA. The data contain hundreds of thousands of clones, approximately 90% of them singletons. Enrolled through a virtual design, the participants were between roughly 18 and 100 years of age and came from roughly 22 US areas. Recovery meant two consecutive negative NP/OP PCR tests, professional clearance, or resolved symptoms. Sequencing was performed on PBMCs or T cells enriched from blood (not recorded which). This receptor was taken from a woman in her thirties or forties who had recovered from COVID-19.

Here the CDR3 reads CAWSYSGTGWTNEKLFF. CDR3 coding DNA: TGTGCCTGGAGTTATTCCGGGACAGGTTGGACTAATGAAAAACTGTTTTTT. The chain has TRBV30 and TRBJ1-4; 8 bases line up with TRBD1. V was pared by 2 bases and J by 2 bases, with 10 bases of the junction left unmatched. CDR1 is GTSNPN and CDR2 is SVGIG in the germline V gene (reference sequence). This CDR3 spans 17 amino acids.